The clone carrying this T cell receptor beta chain was picked up a small number of times. This specimen comes from a study of blood T cell repertoires in COVID-19. Study background: Specimens from acute and convalescent COVID-19 originated in the United States, Italy and Spain. Sources were T cells, B-cell-depleted T cells, or PBMCs; the material itself was cDNA or gDNA.

This CDR3 has 15 amino acids. Germline CDR1 reads LGHDT; CDR2 reads YNNKEL (reference sequence). V lost 3 bases, J lost 2 bases, and 13 bases lay in between. As originally analysed: Estimation of nucleated cell counts was performed using reference gene primer amplification. TCRdb keeps only in-frame clones here, not all; method: immunoSEQ multiplex PCR. V, J and clone size are those of that table, while D and trimming were read from the DNA. The sample has fewer than 55,000 clones, around 83% seen once. The chain links TRBV3-1 (or the pseudogene TRBV3-2) to TRBJ2-5; D may be TRBD1 (6 bases). Material: peripheral blood. This TCR was sampled from a man aged 45 to 65 with acute or convalescent COVID-19. The CDR3 sequence is CASSQSGTSQETQYF. In nucleotides, the CDR3 is TGTGCCAGCAGCCAGTCCGGGACAAGTCAAGAGACCCAGTACTTC.